The TCR beta chain under discussion was sequenced for a study of a mutant IDH1 vaccine in newly diagnosed glioma. The germline V gene encodes CDR1 GTSNPN and CDR2 SVGIG (reference sequence). CDR3 length: 15 residues. The V and J ends lost 2 bases and 6 bases, in that order; junction bases with no gene match: 8. Documented time point: baseline, week 1 (first vaccination visit). Described treatment: pre-vaccination baseline after standard-of-care therapy. The data were produced by immunoSEQ multiplex PCR, yet TCRdb's version contains in-frame clones alone and is incomplete. The sample consists of under 90,000 clones, about four fifths of them appearing once.

The rearrangement joins TRBV30 to TRBJ1-5; TRBD1 agrees at 9 bases. The TCR was taken from a man over 45 with glioma. Sample: PBMCs, taken from a glioma patient treated with radiotherapy, temozolomide or both. This CDR3 is CAWSLGQGGIQPQHF. In DNA form, the CDR3 reads TGTGCCTGGAGTCTGGGACAGGGAGGAATTCAGCCCCAGCATTTT.